Listed below are T cell receptor beta chains from one sample, sequenced in a study of human T cells and chemical hapten exposure. One entry per CDR3 protein results from TCRdb running MiXCR on the 5' RACE reads. Found here are over 95,000 distinct CDR3 sequences, 15% to 20% of them singletons; the top ten hold 2.8%. Receptors originate from a human donor in good health. The CDR3 runs from the conserved cysteine through the conserved F or W. Each record gives: J gene, V gene, clone size, D gene, CDR3 DNA, CDR3 protein. The D gene is left open where the match is weak. Expanded clones get a size class; other rows say once, few or many, or leave the size out.

TRBJ2-2,TRBV6-2/TRBV6-3,NA,NA,TGTGCCAGCAGTTACTCCCCGGGTGGCCTTACGGGGAACACCGGGGAGCTGTTTTTT,CASSYSPGGLTGNTGELFF
TRBJ2-7,TRBV4-2,NA,TRBD2,TGTGCCAGCAGCCAAGAAGGACTAGTTGGGAACGAGCAGTACTTC,CASSQEGLVGNEQYF
TRBJ2-5,TRBV12-3/TRBV12-4,many,NA,TGTGCCAGCAGTTTAGGGATTACAGAAGAGACCCAGTACTTC,CASSLGITEETQYF
TRBJ2-7,TRBV3-1,few,TRBD1,TGTGCCAGCAGCCAAATGGGGAGGACAGGGAGCTACGAGCAGTACTTC,CASSQMGRTGSYEQYF
TRBJ1-1,TRBV28,many,TRBD1,TGTGCCAGCAGGCAGACAGGGTTTTCGTCACGCACTGAAGCTTTCTTT,CASRQTGFSSRTEAFF
TRBJ2-1,TRBV7-9,NA,NA,TGTGCCAGCAGCTCAGCACTAGGCCCTTCCTACAATGAGCAGTTCTTC,CASSSALGPSYNEQFF
TRBJ1-4,TRBV5-1,NA,NA,TGCGCCAGCATTTATGGGATTTACTCTGCTAATGAAAAACTGTTTTTT,CASIYGIYSANEKLFF
TRBJ2-6,TRBV27,many,NA,TGTGCCAGCAGTTTGCTGGGGCAGGGGAGGAGTGGGGCCAACGTCCTGACTTTC,CASSLLGQGRSGANVLTF
TRBJ2-1,TRBV27,NA,NA,TGTGCCAGCAGTCTAACCGCCCGAGGCGATGAGCAGTTCTTC,CASSLTARGDEQFF
TRBJ1-5,TRBV21-1,few,NA,TGTGCCAGCAGCAAAGCTAGGGGGCGCCCAAGGGGGCAGCCCCAGCATTTT,CASSKARGRPRGQPQHF
TRBJ2-1,TRBV9,NA,NA,TGTGCCAGCAGCGTAGGGCAGCGGGTTCCCTACAATGAGCAGTTCTTC,CASSVGQRVPYNEQFF
TRBJ2-1,TRBV27,NA,NA,TGTGCCAGCAGCCCGGAGGTAGCCAACCCCCCTGGTGAGCAGTTCTTC,CASSPEVANPPGEQFF
TRBJ2-7,TRBV14,many,NA,TGTGCCAGCAGCCCGACTTGGAGCTCCTACGAGCAGTACTTC,CASSPTWSSYEQYF
TRBJ2-6,TRBV12-3/TRBV12-4,NA,NA,TGTGCCAGCAGTTCGAGAGGCACTGGGGCCAACGTCCTGACTTTC,CASSSRGTGANVLTF
TRBJ1-5,TRBV11-2,NA,NA,TGTGCCAGCAGCTTGGGGCAGTCCCAACAGCCCCAGCATTTT,CASSLGQSQQPQHF
TRBJ1-1,TRBV5-1,few,NA,TGCGCCAGCAGCTTGGCCGGGGCCGCCGCTGAAGCTTTCTTT,CASSLAGAAAEAFF
TRBJ2-7,TRBV5-1,NA,NA,TGCGCCAGCAGCTTGGGTGAAGGGCGGCCCGAGCAGTACTTC,CASSLGEGRPEQYF
TRBJ1-5,TRBV12-3/TRBV12-4,NA,NA,TGTGCCAGCAGTCCCGGGACATACCATCAGCCCCAGCATTTT,CASSPGTYHQPQHF
TRBJ2-2,TRBV25-1,few,TRBD2,TGTGCCAGCAGACCAGCGGGGAGGATGAACACCGGGGAGCTGTTTTTT,CASRPAGRMNTGELFF
TRBJ2-3,TRBV7-9,few,NA,TGTGCCAGCAGTCTGGGGCCAGTCGGTATTAGTCGTCCAGATACGCAGTATTTT,CASSLGPVGISRPDTQYF
TRBJ2-1,TRBV11-2,NA,NA,TGTGCCAGCAGCTGGGCGTACGATGAGCAGTTCTTC,CASSWAYDEQFF
TRBJ2-6,TRBV28,NA,NA,TGTGCCAGCAGTAAGAGGGGGGGAAGTGGGGCCAACGTCCTGACTTTC,CASSKRGGSGANVLTF
TRBJ2-1,TRBV29-1,few,NA,TGCAGCGTTGAAACAGGAGTCAATGAGCAGTTCTTC,CSVETGVNEQFF
TRBJ2-4,TRBV27,NA,NA,TGTGCCAGCAGTTTCCGCGGAGACAAAAACATTCAGTACTTC,CASSFRGDKNIQYF
TRBJ2-7,TRBV5-4,NA,NA,TGTGCCAGCAGCTTCGGCCAGACCGAGCAGTACTTC,CASSFGQTEQYF
TRBJ1-1,TRBV21-1,NA,NA,TGTGCCAGCAGCCTAGACAGGGGGCGGGACACTGAAGCTTTCTTT,CASSLDRGRDTEAFF
TRBJ2-7,TRBV6-5,NA,TRBD2,TGTGCCAGCAGTCCCACTAGCGGAGGCGAGCAGTACTTC,CASSPTSGGEQYF
TRBJ1-1,TRBV16,NA,NA,TGTGCCAGCAGCCAAGGGGGAGTGACTGAAGCTTTCTTT,CASSQGGVTEAFF
TRBJ1-5,TRBV7-8,few,NA,TGTGCCAGCAGCGGACAGTTGAATCAGCCCCAGCATTTT,CASSGQLNQPQHF
TRBJ2-7,TRBV20-1,NA,NA,TGCAGTGCTAGATACCGTGCCGACTACGAGCAGTACTTC,CSARYRADYEQYF
TRBJ2-7,TRBV20-1,few,TRBD2,TGCAGTGCCCCCCCAGCGGGAGTGTACGAGCAGTACTTC,CSAPPAGVYEQYF
TRBJ2-5,TRBV3-1,few,NA,TGTGCCAGCAGCCAAGGAGCTCGGAGGGAGACCCAGTACTTC,CASSQGARRETQYF
TRBJ1-3,TRBV28,few,NA,TGTGCCAGCAAAAGGGACCCAAGAAACACCATATATTTT,CASKRDPRNTIYF
TRBJ2-7,TRBV11-2,NA,NA,TGTGCCAGCAGCTTTTGGGACAATTCCTACGAGCAGTACTTC,CASSFWDNSYEQYF
TRBJ1-3,TRBV28,NA,NA,TGTGCCAGCAGTGGCAGTCTTGGAAACACCATATATTTT,CASSGSLGNTIYF
TRBJ2-7,TRBV4-1,NA,TRBD2,TGCGCCAGCAGCCAGGCACTAGCGGGAGGGCCAGGGGAGCAGTACTTC,CASSQALAGGPGEQYF
TRBJ2-2,TRBV11-1,many,TRBD2,TGTGCCAGCAGCTACAAGAGTAGCGGGTCCGGGGAGCTGTTTTTT,CASSYKSSGSGELFF
TRBJ2-3,TRBV7-2,NA,NA,TGTGCCAGCAGCTGGGTTCTCGCAGATACGCAGTATTTT,CASSWVLADTQYF
TRBJ2-7,TRBV4-1,NA,NA,TGCGCCAGCAGTCGATTAGCGGCGAGCGAAACCTACGAGCAGTACTTC,CASSRLAASETYEQYF
TRBJ2-3,TRBV14,NA,TRBD2,TGTGCCAGCAGCCTTGGACTAGCGGGGCTAACAGATACGCAGTATTTT,CASSLGLAGLTDTQYF
TRBJ2-7,TRBV28,NA,NA,TGTGCCAGCACGGGGTCGCCCGAGCAGTACTTC,CASTGSPEQYF
TRBJ1-6,TRBV11-2,NA,NA,TGTGCCAGCAGCTATCAGAATAATTCACCCCTCCACTTT,CASSYQNNSPLHF